A selection of T cell receptor beta chains follows, all from one sample in a study of metastatic and nonmetastatic thyroid tumors. Via MiXCR, TCRdb re-called the PCR reads. The profile shows over 15,000 clones, 31% of them singletons. Sequences were obtained from blood. These receptors were collected from a female donor with papillary thyroid cancer or a benign thyroid nodule (not recorded which). Some clones in this sample may be carry-over from other donors' samples. CDR3s include the opening cysteine and the closing phenylalanine or tryptophan. The D gene is left open where the match is weak. Clone sizes are given selectively: once, few, many, or a class where the clone is expanded.

clone size	V gene	D gene	J gene	CDR3 DNA	CDR3 protein
-	TRBV3-1	-	TRBJ1-6	TGTGCCAGCAGCCAAGGACAGTCTATCTCCTATAATTCACCCCTCCACTTT	CASSQGQSISYNSPLHF
-	TRBV9	-	TRBJ2-1	TGTGCCAGCAGCTCAGTGGTGGTGGGGCGGTATGAGCAGTTCTTC	CASSSVVVGRYEQFF
medium-sized	TRBV6-2/TRBV6-3	TRBD1	TRBJ2-3	TGTGCCAGCAGTTACTCGATCTGGGACAGGGGGCGCCCAGATACGCAGTATTTT	CASSYSIWDRGRPDTQYF
few	TRBV19	-	TRBJ1-2	TGTGCCAGTAGTACAGACAGAGCACGAAATGGGGGCTACACCTTC	CASSTDRARNGGYTF
medium-sized	TRBV7-2	-	TRBJ2-1	TGTGCCAGCAGCTTACAGTGGGGGCCGTCGAATGAGCAGTTCTTC	CASSLQWGPSNEQFF
many	TRBV5-1	TRBD1	TRBJ2-5	TGCGCCAGCAGCTTGGGTATCAGGGGGCTACGGGAGACCCAGTACTTC	CASSLGIRGLRETQYF
few	TRBV24-1	TRBD2	TRBJ2-7	TGTGCCACCCAGCGGGGACGGGGCTACGAGCAGTACTTC	CATQRGRGYEQYF
-	TRBV20-1	-	TRBJ1-5	TGCAGTGCTAAACTTCAGGGGCTCGGCAATCAGCCCCAGCATTTT	CSAKLQGLGNQPQHF
medium-sized	TRBV5-1	-	TRBJ1-3	TGCGCCAGCAGCTTGGAGACGGGAGCCCTAAACACCATATATTTT	CASSLETGALNTIYF
-	TRBV5-5	-	TRBJ1-5	TGTGCCATCAGTCTAACCACAGGGTATCATCAGCCCCAGCATTTT	CAISLTTGYHQPQHF
-	TRBV5-1	TRBD2	TRBJ2-1	TGCGCCAGCAGCGCCTCGGGGGGGCATGGTGAGCAGTTCTTC	CASSASGGHGEQFF
-	TRBV5-1	-	TRBJ2-1	TGCGCCAGTTCCCGGGACTTGAACAATGAGCAGTTCTTC	CASSRDLNNEQFF
few	TRBV6-1	-	TRBJ2-5	TGTGCCAGCAGTATGAGGGGCCAAGAGACCCAGTACTTC	CASSMRGQETQYF
-	TRBV20-1	-	TRBJ1-1	TGCAGTGCTAGAGATCCCTTAATGCAGGGTTGGACTGAAGCTTTCTTT	CSARDPLMQGWTEAFF
few	TRBV7-9	TRBD2	TRBJ2-5	TGTGCCAGCAGCTTATCAGTGCGGGGGGGCAACCAAGAGACCCAGTACTTC	CASSLSVRGGNQETQYF
medium-sized	TRBV7-6	TRBD1	TRBJ2-7	TGTGCCAGCAGCTTAGTTGAGGCGGACAGGCGGCAGTACTTC	CASSLVEADRRQYF
many	TRBV28	TRBD1	TRBJ2-3	TGTGCCAGCAGTCCTGGGACAGGGAGGACAGATACGCAGTATTTT	CASSPGTGRTDTQYF
medium-sized	TRBV27	-	TRBJ1-2	TGTGCCAGCAGGCACAGGAATGGCTACACCTTC	CASRHRNGYTF
few	TRBV5-4	TRBD1	TRBJ2-7	TGTGCCAGCAGCCTTGAAATAGGACAGGATTACGATCAGTACTTC	CASSLEIGQDYDQYF
medium-sized	TRBV19	TRBD1	TRBJ2-7	TGTGCCAGTAGCGGACAGGGGGCTAGCAACGAGCAGTACTTC	CASSGQGASNEQYF
medium-sized	TRBV28	-	TRBJ1-6	TGTGCCAGCAGTTTCCCCGGGACAAACCTCCACTTT	CASSFPGTNLHF
few	TRBV24-1	TRBD1	TRBJ1-2	TGTGCCACCAGTGCCAGGGGGCGCGGCTACACCTTC	CATSARGRGYTF
medium-sized	TRBV6-1	-	TRBJ2-6	TGTGCCAGCAATTCGGACGGCTCTGGGGCCAACGTCCTGACTTTC	CASNSDGSGANVLTF
many	TRBV4-1	-	TRBJ2-3	TGCGCCAGCAGCCAAGAGAGAATGGATACGCAGTATTTT	CASSQERMDTQYF
few	TRBV6-6	-	TRBJ1-1	TGTGCCAGCAGTTACCATCAGAAAACTGAAGCTTTCTTT	CASSYHQKTEAFF
-	TRBV4-1	TRBD2	TRBJ2-3	TGCGCCAGCAGCCGTGGGGGACTAGCGGGGGGAGGGGCAGATACGCAGTATTTT	CASSRGGLAGGGADTQYF
-	TRBV11-2	-	TRBJ2-7	TGTGCCAGCAGCTTAGTCCACGGAGGGGGCGGCGAGCAGTACTTC	CASSLVHGGGGEQYF
-	TRBV20-1	-	TRBJ2-5	TGCAGTGCTAAGAAAGAGACACAGTACTTC	CSAKKETQYF
few	TRBV6-2/TRBV6-3	-	TRBJ2-7	TGTGCCAGCATCATCGAGGACGGAGGATCCTACGATCAGTACTTC	CASIIEDGGSYDQYF
many	TRBV4-2	-	TRBJ1-5	TGTGCCAGCAGCCAAGCGGCTGGGTTCGGACAGCCCCAGCATTTT	CASSQAAGFGQPQHF
-	TRBV11-2	-	TRBJ2-7	TGTGCCAGCAGCCTCTCGGGAGTCGGCTCCTACGAGCAGTACTTC	CASSLSGVGSYEQYF
-	TRBV6-1	-	TRBJ1-2	TGTGCCAGCAAAAGGGGGACGCAGAACTATGGCTACACCTTC	CASKRGTQNYGYTF
medium-sized	TRBV7-8	-	TRBJ1-6	TGTGCCAGCAGCTTATTGGGGGCGGATAATTCACCCCTCCACTTT	CASSLLGADNSPLHF
-	TRBV20-1	TRBD1	TRBJ2-1	TGCAGTGCTGGCCAGGGACAGTCAAGCTACAATGAGCATTTCTTC	CSAGQGQSSYNEHFF
many	TRBV4-2	-	TRBJ2-2	TGTGCCAGCAGCCGAACGAACACCGGGGAGCTGTTTTTT	CASSRTNTGELFF
many	TRBV3-1	-	TRBJ1-2	TGTGCCAGCAGCCATTACCTCCTATGGATCGACCGAGGAGGCTACACCTTC	CASSHYLLWIDRGGYTF
-	TRBV5-1	-	TRBJ1-1	TGCGCCAGCCAGCCTCTTGGGGTAGGGAACACTGAAGCTTTCTTT	CASQPLGVGNTEAFF
-	TRBV20-1	TRBD1	TRBJ1-4	TGCAGTGCTTGCAACCTAGGGGGCTTTAATGAAAAACTGTTTTTT	CSACNLGGFNEKLFF
medium-sized	TRBV7-2	TRBD2	TRBJ2-7	TGTGCCAGCAGCTTAGAGCGGGGGCCCACCTACGAGCAGTACTTC	CASSLERGPTYEQYF